The 24 T cell receptor beta chains below come from one sample, sequenced in a study of molecular identifiers for immune sequencing clone quantification. TCRdb reanalysed the PCR reads using MiXCR and keeps one entry per CDR3 protein. The sample has some 580,000 distinct CDR3 sequences; 25% are singletons. What was sequenced was naive CD8+ T cells from blood, with Jurkat cell RNA spiked in. Noted subset: FACS-sorted CD8+CD4-CCR7+CD45RA+ naive T cells. These receptors came from a human donor in good health. Some libraries in this study had Jurkat cell RNA spiked in.

Remarks on this clonotype: This may be a read error: a much more frequent sequence differs by one nucleotide. J is TRBJ1-5 and V is TRBV12-3 or TRBV12-4; perhaps TRBD1 as D (5 bases). The CDR3 is 16 amino acids. The V end lost 8 bases, the J end lost 0 bases, and 17 bases lay between the germline ends. The CDR3 reads CASGPGGPHSNQPQHF. The CDR3, as DNA: TGTGCCAGCGGCCCCGGGGGACCTCATAGCAATCAGCCCCAGCATTTT.

The sample holds many counts of this clonotype. CDR3 in amino acids: CSVDRQETQYF. The CDR3 coding sequence is TGCAGCGTTGACAGACAAGAGACCCAGTACTTC. This chain uses TRBV29-1 with TRBJ2-5; D is undetermined. This CDR3 is built from 11 residues. The germline V gene encodes CDR1 SQVTM and CDR2 ANQGSEA. The germline V and J ends were trimmed by 3 bases and 2 bases, with 4 bases remaining between them.

The CDR3 DNA reads as TGTGCCAGTAGTATTGGGCTAGGGGTGAACACCGGGGAGCTGTTTTTT. This gives the protein CASSIGLGVNTGELFF. V gene TRBV19 combines with J gene TRBJ2-2, with D tentatively TRBD1 (5 bases). This CDR3 comprises 16 residues. The germline gives CDR1 LNHDA, CDR2 SQIVND (reference sequence). Trimming cost V 3 bases and J 1 base, with 12 bases left between them.

The chain employs TRBV15 and TRBJ1-1; D is uncertain. The CDR3 covers 14 residues. Trimming shortened V by 0 bases and J by 7 bases, and 12 bases separated the two germline ends. Germline V gives CDR1 LNHNV, CDR2 YYDKDF (reference sequence). In DNA form, the CDR3 reads TGTGCCACCAGCAGAGAGCAAAGCTCCTATGAAGCTTTCTTT. Protein product: CATSREQSSYEAFF. Full variable domain (rest looked up from reference TRBV15 and TRBJ1-1): DAMVIQNPRYQVTQFGKPVTLSCSQTLNHNVMYWYQQKSSQAPKLLFHYYDKDFNNEADTPDNFQSRRPNTSFCFLDIRSPGLGDTAMYLCATSREQSSYEAFFGQGTRLTVV.

A remark on this clonotype: A single base separates this from a much larger clone, so it may be a read error. The chain recombines TRBV7-9 with TRBJ2-5; D ambiguous. Trimming cost V 2 bases and J 4 bases, with 8 bases left between them. This CDR3 is 13 amino acids long. Germline V gene sequence: CDR1 SEHNR, CDR2 FQNEAQ (reference sequence). In DNA form, the CDR3 reads TGTGCCAGCAGCTTATTCGGGTCAGAGACCCAGTACTTC. This translates into CASSLFGSETQYF.

CDR3 residues: CASSQDTYRSATNEKLFF. The CDR3 region has the DNA TGTGCCAGCAGCCAAGACACGTACAGAAGTGCAACTAATGAAAAACTGTTTTTT. The chain is built from TRBV3-1 and TRBJ1-4, with D unresolved. Trimming removed 0 bases from V and 0 bases from J, with 14 bases in between. Germline assignment: CDR1 LGHDT and CDR2 YNNKEL (reference sequence). CDR3 length equals 18 residues.

About this clonotype itself: A much larger clone differs from this one at a single base, so this may be a read error. J is TRBJ2-7 and V is TRBV5-3; no definite D call. TRBV5-3 is placed among ORFs of uncertain function. The V end lost 8 bases, the J end lost 5 bases, and 14 bases lay between the germline ends. The CDR3 consists of 12 residues. The CDR3 sequence is CASSLQPDEQYF. In DNA, the CDR3 is TGTGCCAGCAGCCTCCAACCGGACGAGCAGTACTTC.

This sequence joins TRBV28 and TRBJ2-5, with no clear D. V lost 6 bases and J lost 5, with 16 bases in between. CDR1 MDHEN and CDR2 SYDVKM come from the germline V gene. This CDR3 has 14 amino acids. The CDR3 coding sequence is TGTGCCAGCAGGGGGTGGACCCGGCAGGAGACCCAGTACTTC. It translates to CASRGWTRQETQYF.

Note on this clonotype: Being one base from a much bigger clone, this may be a read error. The CDR3 does not close with the conserved phenylalanine or tryptophan, likely indicating a read error. This chain uses TRBV2 with TRBJ1-1; D gene uncertain. Germline CDR1 reads SNHLY; CDR2 reads FYNNEI. The CDR3 totals 14 residues. V was cut by 6 bases and J by 4 bases, with 15 bases left in between. Written as DNA, the CDR3 is TGTGCCAGCAGGGAACCCCTAAGAGGCACTGAAGCTTTCTTA. Amino acids: CASREPLRGTEAFL.

This clonotype was detected only a few times. The chain couples TRBV7-9 to TRBJ2-2; D is ambiguous. CDR1 is SEHNR, CDR2 FQNEAQ, per germline (reference sequence). The CDR3 loop spans 14 amino acids. V was clipped by 4 bases and J by 7 bases, with 13 bases between them. The CDR3 region is CASSSLHQIGELFF. CDR3 nucleotides: TGTGCCAGCAGCTCCCTACACCAAATCGGGGAGCTGTTTTTT.

The chain employs TRBV12-3 or TRBV12-4 and TRBJ2-2; D is unclear. Trimming left V 7 bases short and J 5 bases short, with 8 bases between. There are 12 residues in the CDR3. The CDR3 loop reads CASILPTGELFF. The CDR3 nucleotides read TGTGCCAGCATCCTCCCAACCGGGGAGCTGTTTTTT.

This clonotype was seen ten or more times. V usage is TRBV5-3 and J usage is TRBJ1-2; D remains unclear. TRBV5-3 is annotated as an ORF whose role is uncertain. V was pared by 8 bases and J by 5 bases, with 4 bases between. The CDR3 is 9 residues long. The chain's CDR3 is CASSYGYTF. The DNA of the CDR3 is TGTGCCAGCAGTTATGGCTACACCTTC.

This clonotype appeared many times. The chain has TRBV7-9 and TRBJ1-4; D is undetermined. The length of the CDR3 is 15 residues. Germline CDR1 reads SEHNR; CDR2 reads FQNEAQ (reference sequence). Trimming left V 5 bases short and J 4 bases short, with 14 bases between. Here the CDR3 reads CASSNLDGLNEKLFF. CDR3 in DNA: TGTGCCAGCAGCAATCTTGACGGACTTAATGAAAAACTGTTTTTT.

Concerning this clonotype itself: A much larger clone differs by one base, so this may be a read error. V usage is TRBV25-1 and J usage is TRBJ1-4; no clear D. From germline, CDR1 is MGHDK and CDR2 SYGVNS. The CDR3 totals 14 residues. CDR3 sequence: CACSEWTTNEKLFF. CDR3 nucleotide sequence: TGTGCCTGCAGCGAGTGGACAACTAATGAAAAACTGTTTTTT.

This clonotype was counted a few times. V gene TRBV28 combines with J gene TRBJ2-1, with TRBD2 as a possible D gene (5 bases). The CDR3 contains 19 residues. V was trimmed by 4 bases and J by 7 bases, leaving 29 bases between them. Germline V CDR1 and CDR2: MDHEN, SYDVKM. The CDR3 here is CASSSTHNLNSGNYNEQFF. Here the CDR3 DNA reads TGTGCCAGCAGTTCTACCCACAACCTGAACTCGGGGAATTATAATGAGCAGTTCTTC.

This clonotype has more than one count but fewer than ten. The CDR3 nucleotides read TGTGCCAGCAGTTTCCCCGCCTCTCAGAACACCGGGGAGCTGTTTTTT. Its protein is CASSFPASQNTGELFF. V usage is TRBV28 and J usage is TRBJ2-2; D unresolved. CDR3 length equals 16 residues. The V and J ends lost 3 bases and 1 base respectively, with 12 bases between them. Germline values: CDR1 MDHEN, CDR2 SYDVKM.

Remarks on this clonotype: Given a much more abundant clone one base away, this may be a read error. This chain connects TRBV28 to TRBJ2-3; TRBD2 aligns across 9 bases. The CDR3 consists of 17 residues. Germline V CDR1 and CDR2: MDHEN, SYDVKM. The V gene end was trimmed by 5 bases and the J gene end by 4 bases; junction bases not matched to a gene: 13. The CDR3 coding sequence is TGTGCCAGCAGTCCGACGTGGACTAGCGAAAGCTCAGATACGCAGTATTTT. It yields the protein CASSPTWTSESSDTQYF.

CDR3 protein: CASNAGDNEQFF. DNA for the CDR3: TGTGCCAGCAACGCGGGGGACAATGAGCAGTTCTTC. The V and J genes are TRBV6-5 and TRBJ2-1; 7 positions match TRBD2. CDR1 is MNHEY and CDR2 is SVGAGI in the germline V gene. The CDR3 runs 12 residues. The junction had 2 bases not matched to a gene; V was cut back by 7 bases and J by 5 bases.

About this clonotype itself: A read error may account for a junction end that differs from germline. The gene calls are TRBV28 and TRBJ1-1; D gene uncertain. Germline V CDR1 and CDR2: MDHEN, SYDVKM. This CDR3 contains 13 residues. CDR3 amino acids: CASSLYQEIEAFF. CDR3 DNA sequence: TGTGCCAGCAGCTTATACCAGGAAATTGAAGCTTTCTTT.

The chain combines TRBV13 with TRBJ2-2; D ambiguous. V lost 5 bases, J lost 6 bases, and 16 bases lay in between. The CDR3 covers 15 residues. Germline V gene data show CDR1 as PRHDT and CDR2 as FYEKMQ (reference sequence). DNA for the CDR3: TGTGCCAGCAGCCCACCAACTTCCGCCCCCGGGGAGCTGTTTTTT. Translation: CASSPPTSAPGELFF.

As to this clonotype: Sequence at one end of the junction differs from germline and may be a read error. The chain has TRBV6-1 and TRBJ2-5, with D possibly TRBD2 on 5 matching bases. Germline loops: CDR1 MNHNS, CDR2 SASEGT. The CDR3 has 17 amino acids. CDR3 amino acids: CASGEAAVLVTQETQYF. CDR3 DNA sequence: TGTGCCAGCGGTGAAGCCGCTGTACTAGTTACACAAGAGACCCAGTACTTC.

This clonotype was counted between two and nine times. This chain joins TRBV30 and TRBJ2-7; D ambiguous. The V end was cut by 0 bases, the J end by 2 bases, with 8 bases between. The length of the CDR3 is 13 residues. Germline V gene lookup returns CDR1 GTSNPN and CDR2 SVGIG (reference sequence). The CDR3 protein is CAWSVSETYEQYF. CDR3 coding DNA: TGTGCCTGGAGTGTCAGTGAGACCTACGAGCAGTACTTC.

A note on this clonotype: This may arise from a read error, as a much more abundant clone is one base away. V gene TRBV13 combines with J gene TRBJ2-3; TRBD2 agrees at 7 bases. The CDR3 spans 16 residues. Germline V gene data show CDR1 as PRHDT and CDR2 as FYEKMQ (reference sequence). The ends lost 2 bases at V and 7 bases at J; junction bases unmatched: 12. DNA of the CDR3: TGTGCCAGCAGCTTACGCCTAAGGGAGGGCTTGAATACGCAGTATTTT. Translating gives CASSLRLREGLNTQYF.

This clonotype has just a few counts. This chain uses TRBV15 with TRBJ2-5; 8 positions agree with TRBD1. J gave up 4 bases and V 7 bases, and 11 bases lay outside the gene matches. The CDR3 extends over 15 amino acids. CDR1 and CDR2 from the germline V gene are LNHNV and YYDKDF (reference sequence). CDR3 protein: CATNHGQGSVETQYF. The CDR3 region has the DNA TGTGCCACCAACCATGGACAGGGCTCGGTAGAGACCCAGTACTTC.